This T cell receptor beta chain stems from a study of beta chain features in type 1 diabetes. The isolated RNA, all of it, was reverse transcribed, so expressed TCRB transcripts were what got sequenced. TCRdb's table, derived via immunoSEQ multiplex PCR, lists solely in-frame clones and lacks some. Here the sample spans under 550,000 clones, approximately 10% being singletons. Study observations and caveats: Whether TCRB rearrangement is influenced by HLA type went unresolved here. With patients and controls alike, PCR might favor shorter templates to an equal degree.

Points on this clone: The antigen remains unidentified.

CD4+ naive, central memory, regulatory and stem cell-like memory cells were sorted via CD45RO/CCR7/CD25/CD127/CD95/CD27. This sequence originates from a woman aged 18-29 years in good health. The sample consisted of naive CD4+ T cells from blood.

CDR3 sequence (DNA): TGTGCCAGCAGCTTATTAGGGTACAATGAGCAGTTCTTC. It yields the protein CASSLLGYNEQFF. The J gene is TRBJ2-1, the V gene TRBV7-3; the D is unclear. Germline CDR1 reads SGHTA; CDR2 reads FQGTGA. The ends were cut back, 2 bases at V and 4 bases at J, with 6 bases in the middle. This CDR3 has 13 residues. Full variable domain (remainder filled in from reference TRBV7-3 and TRBJ2-1): GAGVSQTPSNKVTEKGKYVELRCDPISGHTALYWYRQSLGQGPEFLIYFQGTGAADDSGLPNDRFFAVRPEGSVSTLKIQRTERGDSAVYLCASSLLGYNEQFFGPGTRLTVL.